These 18 T cell receptor beta chains originate from one sample sequenced in a study of radiotherapy plus CTLA-4 blockade in lung cancer. Only in-frame clones appear in the TCRdb table, and some are missing; sequencing was by immunoSEQ multiplex PCR. The sample contains roughly 42,000 clones, approximately 79% of which appear only once. Here the sequenced sample was peripheral blood, taken from a patient treated with radiotherapy plus ipilimumab. These receptors originate from a human donor with non-small cell lung cancer that progressed on radiotherapy plus ipilimumab.

The V gene is TRBV19, the J gene TRBJ1-2; weak D call: TRBD1 (5 bases). The ends were cut back, 2 bases at V and 6 bases at J, with 10 bases in the middle. Germline CDR1 reads LNHDA; CDR2 reads SQIVND (reference sequence). This CDR3 has 13 residues. The CDR3 DNA follows: TGTGCCAGTAGTATACTGGGGCTCCATGGCTACACCTTC. The encoded protein is CASSILGLHGYTF. The full variable domain, in which reference TRBV19 and TRBJ1-2 provide the parts outside the CDR3, is DGGITQSPKYLFRKEGQNVTLSCEQNLNHDAMYWYRQDPGQGLRLIYYSQIVNDFQKGDIAEGYSVSREKKESFPLTVTSAQKNPTAFYLCASSILGLHGYTFGSGTRLTVV.

This clone was seen only once. J is TRBJ2-2 and V is TRBV9; TRBD2 aligns across 7 bases. J lost 11 bases, V lost 7 bases, and 20 bases had no gene match. There are 16 residues in the CDR3. Germline CDR1 SGDLS, CDR2 YYNGEE. The CDR3 protein is CASSLTPGGGVSELFF. In nucleotides, the CDR3 is TGTGCCAGCTCCCTAACCCCGGGAGGCGGAGTCAGCGAGCTGTTTTTT.

The chain is built from TRBV7-3 and TRBJ2-1; 10 bases align to TRBD2. The CDR3 contains 16 residues. Trimming removed 5 bases from V and 5 bases from J; junction bases left unmatched: 9. CDR1 SGHTA and CDR2 FQGTGA come from the germline V gene. In nucleotides, the CDR3 is TGTGCCAGCAGCCAACTAGCGGGGTCTCTAAACAATGAGCAGTTCTTC. It encodes CASSQLAGSLNNEQFF.

The sample holds a few counts of this clone. The genes are TRBV2 and TRBJ1-5, with no clear D. This CDR3 is built from 12 residues. Trimming removed 6 bases at V and 7 bases at J, with 10 bases between. The germline gives CDR1 SNHLY, CDR2 FYNNEI. This chain's CDR3 is CASSRITQPQHF. For the CDR3, the DNA is TGTGCCAGCAGCCGAATAACACAGCCCCAGCATTTT.

J is TRBJ1-6 and V is TRBV19; no definite D call. CDR3 size: 14 residues. V lost 3 bases, J lost 7 bases, and 10 bases lay in between. Germline V gives CDR1 LNHDA, CDR2 SQIVND (reference sequence). CDR3 DNA sequence: TGTGCCAGTAGTATGTTTGGGAGAAATTCACCCCTCCACTTT. It translates to CASSMFGRNSPLHF.

V usage is TRBV6-4 and J usage is TRBJ2-2; D is possibly TRBD1 (5 bases). V lost 5 bases to trimming and J lost 5 bases, with 12 bases between them. The germline gives CDR1 MRHNA, CDR2 SNTAGT. CDR3 size: 14 residues. As DNA, the CDR3 is TGTGCCAGCAGTTTGGACACTTCTACCGGGGAGCTGTTTTTT. It yields the protein CASSLDTSTGELFF.

Turning to this clone: Relative to the germline gene, one junction end is altered; a read error may explain this. This chain joins TRBV7-9 and TRBJ1-1; 7 bases match TRBD1. Germline V gives CDR1 SEHNR, CDR2 FQNEAQ (reference sequence). The CDR3 length is 16 residues. For the CDR3, the DNA is TGTGCCGGCAGCTTATTTTTGACAGGGTCGAACGCTGAAGCTTTCTTT. Amino acid sequence: CAGSLFLTGSNAEAFF.

The rearrangement links TRBV7-2 to TRBJ1-5; the match to TRBD1 covers 9 bases. The J segment lost 7 bases and the V segment lost 5 bases, leaving 9 bases of the junction unmatched. Germline lookup yields CDR1 SGHTA and CDR2 FQGNSA. This CDR3 spans 15 amino acids. The CDR3 bases are TGTGCCAGCAGCACTGGACAGGGGTTGGGACAGCCCCAGCATTTT. This gives the protein CASSTGQGLGQPQHF.

The chain uses TRBV6-5 and TRBJ2-7; a possible D gene is TRBD2 (6 bases). This CDR3 is 14 amino acids long. The ends were cut back, 5 bases at V and 3 bases at J, with 14 bases in the middle. CDR1 and CDR2 (germline): MNHEY, SVGAGI. The CDR3 is CASSRAREYYEQYF. The CDR3 DNA sequence: TGTGCCAGCAGTAGGGCCCGGGAGTACTACGAGCAGTACTTC.

The chain employs TRBV2 and TRBJ2-1; 8 bases line up with TRBD2. The CDR3 totals 13 residues. With V trimmed by 1 base and J by 11 bases, 4 bases remained unmatched. Looked up from germline, CDR1 is SNHLY and CDR2 is FYNNEI. CDR3 sequence reads: CASSEDRGGQQFF. CDR3 nucleotides: TGTGCCAGCAGTGAAGACCGGGGGGGTCAGCAGTTCTTC.

This clone has just a few counts. This chain uses TRBV7-8 with TRBJ1-5; no definite D call. The CDR3 runs 15 residues. V lost 5 bases, J lost 1 base, and 12 bases lay in between. Germline V lookup: CDR1 SGHVS, CDR2 FQNEAQ. The CDR3 sequence: CASSPRHHSNQPQHF. CDR3 coding DNA: TGTGCCAGCAGCCCGCGGCACCACAGCAATCAGCCCCAGCATTTT.

This clone was detected a few times. This chain joins TRBV6-5 and TRBJ1-3; 9 bases match TRBD1. CDR1 and CDR2 from the germline V gene are MNHEY and SVGAGI. J lost 4 bases, V lost 6 bases, and 7 bases had no gene match. The CDR3 totals 15 residues. The CDR3 DNA sequence: TGTGCCAGCAGCACGGGACAGGGAACGGGAAACACCATATATTTT. Its translation is CASSTGQGTGNTIYF.

This clone has only one observation. The genes are TRBV7-9 and TRBJ1-4, with 9 bases aligning to TRBD1. Germline V gene data show CDR1 as SEHNR and CDR2 as FQNEAQ (reference sequence). V was clipped by 5 bases and J by 8 bases; unmatched bases: 6. The CDR3 spans 14 residues. The DNA of the CDR3 is TGTGCCAGCAGCCCCCCGGGGACAGGGGAAAAACTGTTTTTT. Protein product: CASSPPGTGEKLFF.

V and J are TRBV19 and TRBJ1-5, with 9 bases matching TRBD1. V lost 5 bases, J lost 9 bases, and 14 bases stayed unmatched. This CDR3 has 16 residues. Germline CDR1 LNHDA, CDR2 SQIVND (reference sequence). CDR3 loop: CASSVGTGYVDRPQHF. The CDR3 DNA is TGTGCCAGTAGTGTCGGGACAGGGTACGTGGATCGGCCCCAGCATTTT.

Notes on this clone: The identical CDR3 is also encoded by other nucleotide sequences in the sample. The rearrangement uses TRBV5-1 and TRBJ2-5; 7 positions agree with TRBD2. The trim removed 4 bases at V and 4 bases at J, leaving 4 bases unmatched. In germline, CDR1 is SGHRS, CDR2 YFSETQ. This CDR3 is built from 13 residues. The CDR3: CASSLGGGETQYF. The CDR3 DNA follows: TGCGCCAGCAGCCTGGGCGGGGGAGAGACCCAGTACTTC.

This chain links TRBV4-3 with TRBJ2-7; 8 bases are shared with TRBD1. V gave up 0 bases and J gave up 6 bases; unmatched junction bases: 19. Germline V gene lookup returns CDR1 LGHNA and CDR2 YSLEER. The CDR3 is 19 residues long. CDR3 DNA sequence: TGCGCCAGCAGCCAAGATGAAGCAATCAGGGGGCGCGGACTACCCGAGCAGTACTTC. It is translated as CASSQDEAIRGRGLPEQYF.

The chain joins TRBV6-5 to TRBJ1-2; no clear D gene. Germline V gene lookup returns CDR1 MNHEY and CDR2 SVGAGI. Trimming shortened V by 6 bases and J by 4 bases, and 15 bases separated the two germline ends. The CDR3 has 14 residues. CDR3 in amino acids: CASSPPERVYGYTF. CDR3 in DNA: TGTGCCAGCAGCCCCCCCGAGAGGGTCTATGGCTACACCTTC.

This chain joins TRBV6-1 and TRBJ1-3; D is perhaps TRBD1 (6 bases). Germline-derived CDR1 and CDR2 are MNHNS and SASEGT. This CDR3 contains 13 residues. With 1 base removed from V and 5 bases from J, the gap between germline ends came to 6 bases. The CDR3 region is CASSEGDRNTIYF. The DNA for the CDR3 is TGTGCCAGCAGTGAAGGGGACAGAAACACCATATATTTT.